Each of the 13 T cell receptor beta chains below was sequenced from the same sample in a study of shared clonotypes between healthy human individuals. This table comes from immunoSEQ multiplex PCR, and its TCRdb copy is limited to in-frame clones, with some not included. The sample includes roughly 700,000 clones, around 74% of them seen just once. Sequenced sample: memory CD4+ T cells sorted from blood. Subset indicated: CD45RA-negative fraction. These receptors were obtained from a woman in her 30s in good health.

The V and J genes are TRBV5-4 and TRBJ1-2; TRBD1 matches 8 bases. The CDR3 runs 14 residues. V lost 2 bases, J lost 5 bases, and 5 bases stayed unmatched. Germline assignment: CDR1 SGHNT and CDR2 YYREEE (reference sequence). CDR3: CASSFDRGGYGYTF. Written as DNA, the CDR3 is TGTGCCAGCAGCTTTGACAGGGGTGGGTATGGCTACACCTTC.

Only a few counts were recorded for this clone. This chain joins TRBV11-3 and TRBJ2-5; the D is unclear. The CDR3 has 14 residues. V dropped 1 base and J dropped 3 bases, with 9 bases sitting between them. From germline, CDR1 is SGHNT and CDR2 YENEEA. CDR3: CASSLGTREETQYF. CDR3 bases: TGTGCCAGCAGCTTAGGGACCAGAGAAGAGACCCAGTACTTC.

The chain uses TRBV18 and TRBJ2-7, with D possibly being TRBD1 (6 bases). V was cut by 6 bases and J by 2 bases, with 14 bases left in between. CDR3 length: 14 residues. The germline V gene has CDR1 KGHSH and CDR2 LQKENI. This chain's CDR3 is CASSPAGVPYEQYF. The CDR3 nucleotides read TGTGCCAGCTCTCCCGCAGGGGTACCCTACGAGCAGTACTTC.

The chain uses TRBV27 and TRBJ1-2; TRBD1 matches at 10 bases. V lost 7 bases to trimming and J lost 4 bases; unmatched junction nucleotides: 6. The CDR3 is 14 residues long. CDR1 MNHEY and CDR2 SMNVEV come from the germline V gene (reference sequence). The CDR3 region is CASTQRQGAYGYTF. The DNA of the CDR3 is TGTGCCAGCACTCAGAGACAGGGGGCCTATGGCTACACCTTC.

The chain has TRBV14 and TRBJ2-3; TRBD2 matches 10 bases. CDR1 SGHDN and CDR2 FVKESK come from the germline V gene. This CDR3 has 16 amino acids. The ends lost 5 bases at V and 0 bases at J; junction bases unmatched: 5. The CDR3 loop is CASSSWTSGSTDTQYF. CDR3 coding DNA: TGTGCCAGCAGCTCTTGGACTAGCGGCAGCACAGATACGCAGTATTTT.

The chain joins TRBV28 to TRBJ2-2; 13 bases agree with TRBD2. Germline CDR1 is MDHEN and CDR2 is SYDVKM. The CDR3 is 19 amino acids. The V segment lost 7 bases and the J segment 1 base; nucleotides outside the gene matches: 12. The CDR3 reads CASILSGLAGVGNTGELFF. The DNA for the CDR3 is TGTGCCAGCATCCTAAGCGGACTAGCGGGAGTCGGGAACACCGGGGAGCTGTTTTTT.

The chain employs TRBV18 and TRBJ1-4; D unclear. CDR1 is KGHSH and CDR2 is LQKENI in the germline V gene. The CDR3 has 14 residues. The ends were cut back, 2 bases at V and 0 bases at J, with 4 bases in the middle. The CDR3 here is CASSPMSTNEKLFF. Written as DNA, the CDR3 is TGTGCCAGCTCACCAATGTCAACTAATGAAAAACTGTTTTTT. Based on the CDR3 plus reference TRBV18 and TRBJ1-4, the full variable domain is NAGVMQNPRHLVRRRGQEARLRCSPMKGHSHVYWYRQLPEEGLKFMVYLQKENIIDESGMPKERFSAEFPKEGPSILRIQQVVRGDSAAYFCASSPMSTNEKLFFGSGTQLSVL.

The chain is built from TRBV9 and TRBJ1-1; D ambiguous. The CDR3 contains 13 residues. Trimming stripped 5 bases from V and 6 bases from J, with 14 bases between. Germline values: CDR1 SGDLS, CDR2 YYNGEE. This chain's CDR3 is CASSQTSSSEAFF. CDR3 in DNA: TGTGCCAGCAGTCAAACAAGTTCCTCTGAAGCTTTCTTT. Using reference TRBV9 and TRBJ1-1 for the parts outside the CDR3, the full variable domain is DSGVTQTPKHLITATGQRVTLRCSPRSGDLSVYWYQQSLDQGLQFLIQYYNGEERAKGNILERFSAQQFPDLHSELNLSSLELGDSALYFCASSQTSSSEAFFGQGTRLTVV.

On this clone itself: A much larger clone lies a single base off, so this may be a read error. In the same sample, other DNA sequences code for this CDR3. The rearrangement joins TRBV7-9 to TRBJ1-1, with D uncertain. The CDR3 length is 13 residues. Trimming pared 2 bases from V and 1 base from J, leaving 5 bases between. The germline gives CDR1 SEHNR, CDR2 FQNEAQ (reference sequence). For the CDR3, the DNA is TGTGCCAGCAGCTTACAGGAGAACACTGAAGCTTTCTTT. Translated: CASSLQENTEAFF.

The gene calls are TRBV5-8 and TRBJ2-1, with 14 bases aligning to TRBD2. J was trimmed by 4 bases and V by 6 bases; bases with no gene match: 12. CDR1 is SGHTS and CDR2 is YDEGEE in the germline V gene. The CDR3 covers 18 residues. Here the CDR3 DNA reads TGTGCCAGCAATCCCGGACTAGCGGGAGGAGGGATTTACAATGAGCAGTTCTTC. Protein sequence: CASNPGLAGGGIYNEQFF.

V usage is TRBV11-3 and J usage is TRBJ1-3, with a tentative D call TRBD1 (6 bases). V lost 5 bases and J 0 bases, leaving 11 bases between the germline ends. Germline CDR1 and CDR2: SGHNT and YENEEA. CDR3 length: 15 amino acids. CDR3 nucleotides: TGTGCCAGCAGCCCCGGGACATACTCTGGAAACACCATATATTTT. Translation gives CASSPGTYSGNTIYF.

The CDR3 nucleotides are TGTGCCAGCAGCTCACAGGGAGGGGGCACAGATACGCAGTATTTT. It translates to CASSSQGGGTDTQYF. V is TRBV5-6 and J is TRBJ2-3, with TRBD2 as a possible D gene (7 bases). CDR3 size: 15 residues. V was clipped by 3 bases and J by 1 base, with 12 bases between them. Per germline, CDR1 SGHDT and CDR2 YYEEEE. Together with reference TRBV5-6 and TRBJ2-3, the CDR3 gives the full variable domain: DAGVTQSPTHLIKTRGQQVTLRCSPKSGHDTVSWYQQALGQGPQFIFQYYEEEERQRGNFPDRFSGHQFPNYSSELNVNALLLGDSALYLCASSSQGGGTDTQYFGPGTRLTVL.

In regard to this clone: Since a much larger clone is just one base distant, this may be a read error. The same CDR3 arises from other DNA sequences in this sample as well. CDR3 bases: TGCGCCAGCAGCACCGGGACAGGGGGCACCGGGGAGCTGTTTTTT. Translation: CASSTGTGGTGELFF. V is TRBV5-1 and J is TRBJ2-2; 11 nucleotides agree with TRBD1. Germline V gene sequence: CDR1 SGHRS, CDR2 YFSETQ. CDR3 length: 15 residues. Germline trimming cut 4 bases from V and 4 bases from J; bases unmatched to any gene: 3.